The 10 T cell receptor beta chains in this list originate from one sample, sequenced in a study of T cells in narcolepsy. Sequencing was performed with immunoSEQ multiplex PCR; in TCRdb, only in-frame clones are kept and a portion is missing. The data hold about 30,000 clones, with around 86% observed a single time. The sequenced sample consisted of CD45RA- memory CD4+ T cells from PBMCs. Receptor source: a human donor with narcolepsy.

This chain joins TRBV21-1 and TRBJ1-4; TRBD1, as called in the table, went unchecked against the DNA. TRBV21-1 is given as a pseudogene. The CDR3 runs to 14 residues. Here the CDR3 reads CASRGGQGKEKLFF. The CDR3 DNA follows: TGTGCCAGCAGGGGGGGACAGGGCAAGGAAAAACTGTTTTTT.

This clone was detected a few times. The chain combines TRBV7-9 with TRBJ1-5; D is unresolved. Trimming stripped 3 bases from V and 3 bases from J, with 9 bases between. This CDR3 is 14 amino acids long. CDR1 is SEHNR and CDR2 is FQNEAQ in the germline V gene (reference sequence). The chain's CDR3 is CASSLAQFNQPQHF. The CDR3 region has the DNA TGTGCCAGCAGCTTGGCACAGTTCAATCAGCCCCAGCATTTT.

The chain couples TRBV7-7 to TRBJ2-3, with unresolved D. The V gene lost 0 bases and the J gene lost 6 bases, with 10 bases spanning the gap. The germline gives CDR1 SSHAT, CDR2 FNYEAQ (reference sequence). The CDR3 extends over 14 amino acids. The CDR3 DNA sequence: TGTGCCAGCAGCTTAGCGAGTCTGTACGATACGCAGTATTTT. Protein product: CASSLASLYDTQYF. The full variable domain, its missing parts supplied by reference TRBV7-7 and TRBJ2-3, is GAGVSQSPRYKVTKRGQDVTLRCDPISSHATLYWYQQALGQGPEFLTYFNYEAQPDKSGLPSDRFSAERPEGSISTLTIQRTEQRDSAMYRCASSLASLYDTQYFGPGTRLTVL.

The chain joins TRBV4-2 to TRBJ2-7; TRBD2 matches at 11 bases. The ends lost 4 bases at V and 4 bases at J; junction bases unmatched: 3. Germline V gene sequence: CDR1 LGHNA, CDR2 YNFKEQ. CDR3 length equals 14 residues. The CDR3 here is CASSPGTSGYEQYF. As DNA, the CDR3 is TGTGCCAGCAGCCCCGGGACTAGCGGTTACGAGCAGTACTTC.

This clone was found a few times. The J gene is TRBJ1-2, the V gene TRBV11-2, with TRBD1 matching over 7 bases. Germline V gene sequence: CDR1 SGHAT, CDR2 FQNNGV. The CDR3 consists of 13 residues. Trimming cost V 4 bases and J 3 bases; bases outside gene matches: 2. For the CDR3, the DNA is TGTGCCAGCAGCTCAGGGGGGTACTATGGCTACACCTTC. This encodes CASSSGGYYGYTF.

The chain couples TRBV5-1 to TRBJ2-1; 8 bases align to TRBD1. Germline V lookup: CDR1 SGHRS, CDR2 YFSETQ. This CDR3 is built from 16 residues. Trimming at V came to 2 bases and at J to 6 bases, leaving 10 bases not matched to a gene. The CDR3 sequence: CASSLNPRGPGNEQFF. For the CDR3, the DNA is TGCGCCAGCAGCTTAAACCCCAGGGGGCCAGGCAATGAGCAGTTCTTC.

V usage is TRBV7-3 and J usage is TRBJ2-5, with TRBD2 matching over 11 bases. The junction had 4 bases not matched to a gene; V was cut back by 5 bases and J by 2 bases. There are 15 residues in the CDR3. CDR1 and CDR2 from the germline V gene are SGHTA and FQGTGA. The CDR3 here is CASSPLAGGQETQYF. The DNA of the CDR3 is TGTGCCAGCAGCCCTCTAGCGGGGGGTCAAGAGACCCAGTACTTC.

The chain is built from TRBV9 and TRBJ2-7, with D perhaps matching TRBD2 (6 bases). The V gene's germline CDR1 is SGDLS and CDR2 YYNGEE. The CDR3 contains 14 residues. Between the trimmed V and J ends, which lost 7 bases and 5 bases, there was a span of 19 bases. CDR3 loop: CASPPAGLKDEQYF. CDR3 coding DNA: TGTGCCAGCCCCCCCGCCGGACTAAAAGACGAGCAGTACTTC.

The chain employs TRBV5-6 and TRBJ2-5; D uncertain. From germline, CDR1 is SGHDT and CDR2 YYEEEE. Trimming took 5 bases from V and 5 from J, leaving 10 bases between them. This CDR3 region has 12 residues. CDR3 DNA: TGTGCCAGCAGTGACCTGGGGGAGACCCAGTACTTC. Translating it yields CASSDLGETQYF.

V usage is TRBV7-3 and J usage is TRBJ2-2; 7 bases match TRBD1. The CDR3 extends over 15 amino acids. Losses at the gene ends were 4 bases for V and 6 bases for J; bases not matched to a gene: 8. From germline, CDR1 is SGHTA and CDR2 FQGTGA. CDR3 bases: TGTGCCAGCAGCTCCACAAGACAGGGTTCCGGGGAGCTGTTTTTT. It translates to CASSSTRQGSGELFF.